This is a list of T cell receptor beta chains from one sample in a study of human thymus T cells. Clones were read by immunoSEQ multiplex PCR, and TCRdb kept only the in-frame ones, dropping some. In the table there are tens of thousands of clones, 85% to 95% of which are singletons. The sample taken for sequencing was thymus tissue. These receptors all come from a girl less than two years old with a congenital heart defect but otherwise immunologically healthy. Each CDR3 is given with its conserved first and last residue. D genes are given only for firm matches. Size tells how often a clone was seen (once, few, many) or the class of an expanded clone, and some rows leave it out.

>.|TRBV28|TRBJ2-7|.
TGTGCCAGCAGTTTGGTTAGGGGGTCCTACGAGCAGTACTTC
CASSLVRGSYEQYF
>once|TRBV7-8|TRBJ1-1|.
TGTGCCAGCAGGATAGGGGGTTGGCGCGCTGAAGCTTTCTTT
CASRIGGWRAEAFF
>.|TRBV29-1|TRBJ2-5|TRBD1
TGCAGCGCGGACAGGGGTGAGACCCAGTACTTC
CSADRGETQYF
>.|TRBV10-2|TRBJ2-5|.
TGCGCCAGCAGTGAGATGGGGCGGACCCAGTACTTC
CASSEMGRTQYF
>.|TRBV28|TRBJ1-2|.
TGTGCCAGCAGTTTATGGACTCGGAGGGGGGCACTCTATGGCTACACCTTC
CASSLWTRRGALYGYTF
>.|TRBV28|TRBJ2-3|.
TGTGCCAGCAGTCGAGAATCTAGCACAGATACGCAGTATTTT
CASSRESSTDTQYF
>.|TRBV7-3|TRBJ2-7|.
TGTGCCAGCAGCGTCAATGAAGGGGAAGGGGAGCAGTACTTC
CASSVNEGEGEQYF
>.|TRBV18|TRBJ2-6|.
TGTGCCAGCTCCTACCCTACAGGGTTTGGGGCCAACGTCCTGACTTTC
CASSYPTGFGANVLTF
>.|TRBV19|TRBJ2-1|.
TGTGCCAGTACCCAGAGGGGTCTGCAGTTCTTC
CASTQRGLQFF
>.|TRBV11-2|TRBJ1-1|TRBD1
TGTGCCAGCAGACAGAAAAACGGGACAGGGGGTAACACTGAAGCTTTCTTT
CASRQKNGTGGNTEAFF
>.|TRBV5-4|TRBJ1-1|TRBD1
TGTGCCAGCAGCAATCCGAGGGGGCGAAGTGAAGCTTTCTTT
CASSNPRGRSEAFF
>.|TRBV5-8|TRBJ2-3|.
TGTGCCAGCAGCTTGGTGACTCAGCCTAGCACAGATACGCAGTATTTT
CASSLVTQPSTDTQYF
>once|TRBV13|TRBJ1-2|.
TGTGCCAGCAGCTTAAAACCGCCTCCCATCCGCACCTTC
CASSLKPPPIRTF
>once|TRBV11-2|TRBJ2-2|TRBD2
TGTGCCAGCAGCTGGGGACTAGCGGGATTCGCCGGGGAGCTGTTTTTT
CASSWGLAGFAGELFF
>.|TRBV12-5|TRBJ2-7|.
TGTGCTAGTGGTTTAGAAGGGGTCGGCGGGAAGTCAGAGTACTTC
CASGLEGVGGKSEYF
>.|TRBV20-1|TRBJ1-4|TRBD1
TGCAGTGCCGAGGACAGGAAACTGTTTTTT
CSAEDRKLFF
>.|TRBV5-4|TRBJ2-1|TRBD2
TGTGCCAGCAGCCCTGGGACTAGCGGCTACAATGAGCAGTTCTTC
CASSPGTSGYNEQFF
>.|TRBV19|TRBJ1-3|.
TGTGCCAGTAAACCGGCAGGAAACACCATATATTTT
CASKPAGNTIYF
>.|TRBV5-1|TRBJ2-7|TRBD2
TGCGCCAGCAGCTTAATGGATAGCGGGCGCGCCTACGAGCAGTACTTC
CASSLMDSGRAYEQYF
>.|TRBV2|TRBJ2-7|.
TGTGCCAGCAGTGACAACGAGCAGTACTTC
CASSDNEQYF
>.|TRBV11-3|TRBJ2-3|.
TGTGCCAGCAGCTTCGGGGGGCTGAGCACAGATACGCAGTATTTT
CASSFGGLSTDTQYF
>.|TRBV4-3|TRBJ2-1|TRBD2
TGCGCCAGCAGCCAAGAAGGGAGCCTAGGCGGGAGTGTGGCCCAGTTCTTC
CASSQEGSLGGSVAQFF
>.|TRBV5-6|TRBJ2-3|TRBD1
TGTGCCAGCAGCTGGGCACAGGGGTCCCCCACAGATACGCAGTATTTT
CASSWAQGSPTDTQYF
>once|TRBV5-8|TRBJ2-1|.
TGTGCCAGCAGCTTGGGTGGCCGTGAGCAGTTCTTC
CASSLGGREQFF
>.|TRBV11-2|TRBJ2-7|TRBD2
TGTGCCAGCAGCGGGCCCCCCCTAGCGGGAGTTCCCCACGAGCAGTACTTC
CASSGPPLAGVPHEQYF
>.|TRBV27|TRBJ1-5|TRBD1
TGTGCCAGCAGTCCGATCCCATCGGGACAGGGCCGGGGAGAGCCCCAGCATTTT
CASSPIPSGQGRGEPQHF
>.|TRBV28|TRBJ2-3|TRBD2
TGTGCCAGCAGTTTATGCATTCTAGCGGGAGGCGAGGCAGATACGCAGTATTTT
CASSLCILAGGEADTQYF
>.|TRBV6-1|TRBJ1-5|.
TGTGCCAGCAGCCGGGACGTTTATAGCAATCAGCCCCAGCATTTT
CASSRDVYSNQPQHF
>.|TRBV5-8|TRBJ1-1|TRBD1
TGTGCCAGCAGCTTGGCCGCCGGGACAGGGAACACTGAAGCTTTCTTT
CASSLAAGTGNTEAFF
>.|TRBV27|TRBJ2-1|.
TGTGCCAGCAGTAGGGGAAGTCTGTCAGGGGAGCAGTTCTTC
CASSRGSLSGEQFF
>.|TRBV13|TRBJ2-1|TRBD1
TGTGCCAGCAGCAAAGGACAGGGAACCTACAATGAGCAGTTCTTC
CASSKGQGTYNEQFF
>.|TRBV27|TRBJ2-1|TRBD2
TGTGCCAGCCGCCACCAGTGGGAGGGCAATGAGCAGTTCTTC
CASRHQWEGNEQFF
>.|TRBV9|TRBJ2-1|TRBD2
TGTGCCAGCAGCGTCCGACTAGCGGGAGTCCACAATGAGCAGTTCTTC
CASSVRLAGVHNEQFF
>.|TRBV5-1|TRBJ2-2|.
TGCGCCAGCAGCTTAGGGGGGAGGAAGGCCGGGGAGCTGTTTTTT
CASSLGGRKAGELFF
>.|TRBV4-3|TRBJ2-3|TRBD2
TGCGCCAGCAGCCAAGAACGATCTAGCGGGAGTGGGCCCACAGATACGCAGTATTTT
CASSQERSSGSGPTDTQYF
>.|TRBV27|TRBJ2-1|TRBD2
TGTGCCAGCAGGATGACTAGCGGGGTCCCCGAGGGCATCTACAATGAGCAGTTCTTC
CASRMTSGVPEGIYNEQFF
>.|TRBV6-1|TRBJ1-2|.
TGTGCCAGCAGGGGGGATCCCGTTCGGACCTTC
CASRGDPVRTF
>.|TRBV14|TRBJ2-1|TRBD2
TGTGCCAGCAGCCAAGGCCGGGGGGAGATAACCTACAATGAGCAGTTCTTC
CASSQGRGEITYNEQFF
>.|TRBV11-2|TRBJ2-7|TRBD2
TGTGCCAGCAGTCCTCCTAGTTTAGCGGGAGGGTACGAGCAGTACTTC
CASSPPSLAGGYEQYF
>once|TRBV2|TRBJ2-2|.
TGTGCCAGCAGTGAAGGCTCGTTCGGTTGTATGTGGGAGCGGACCACGAACACCGGGGAGCTGTTTTTT
CASSEGSFGCMWERTTNTGELFF
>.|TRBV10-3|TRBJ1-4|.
TGTGCCATCAGATCACCGGGGGAAAAACTGTTTTTT
CAIRSPGEKLFF
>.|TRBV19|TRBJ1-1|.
TGTGCCAGTAGTATATTTGGGGGGCACGACACTGAAGCTTTCTTT
CASSIFGGHDTEAFF
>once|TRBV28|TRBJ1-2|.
TGTGCCAGCACCGTCCCCGGTAGGCTGGAGAAGGACTATGGCTACACCTTC
CASTVPGRLEKDYGYTF
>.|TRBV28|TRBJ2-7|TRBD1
TGTGCCAGCAGCCGTGGACAGGTGCCGGGAGAGCAGTACTTC
CASSRGQVPGEQYF
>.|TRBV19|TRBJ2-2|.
TGTGCCAGTAGTATACAGGGTAACACCGGGGAGCTGTTTTTT
CASSIQGNTGELFF
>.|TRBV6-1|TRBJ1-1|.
TGTGCCAGCAGTGAAGAGGGCAGGATGAACACTGAAGCTTTCTTT
CASSEEGRMNTEAFF
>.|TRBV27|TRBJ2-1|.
TGTGCCAGCAGTCCTGGTCTCGAGTACAGCCACAATGAGCAGTTCTTC
CASSPGLEYSHNEQFF
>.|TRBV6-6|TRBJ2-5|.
TGTGCCAGCACCCTACCACCCCCAAGACCTCCAGAGACCCAGTACTTC
CASTLPPPRPPETQYF
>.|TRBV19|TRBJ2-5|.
TGTGCCAGTAGACCGACCGGGACAAAAATAGGTACCCAGTACTTC
CASRPTGTKIGTQYF
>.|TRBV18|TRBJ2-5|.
TGTGCCAGCTCACCACGCACTCCAAGTAGTGGGAGGTCGTACCAAGAGACCCAGTACTTC
CASSPRTPSSGRSYQETQYF
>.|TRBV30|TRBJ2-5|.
TGTGCCTGGAGTGCCCCCTCAGGACGACAAGAGACCCAGTACTTC
CAWSAPSGRQETQYF
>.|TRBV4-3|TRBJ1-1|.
TGCGCCAGCAGCCAAGAAGCCCAAAGCGACACTGAAGCTTTCTTT
CASSQEAQSDTEAFF
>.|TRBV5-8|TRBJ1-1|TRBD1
TGTGCCAGCAGCTTGGAGGGGGCCGAAGAAGCTTTCTTT
CASSLEGAEEAFF
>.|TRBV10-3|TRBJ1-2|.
TGTGCCATCAGCCGCAGATCAGGGAACTATGGCTACACCTTC
CAISRRSGNYGYTF
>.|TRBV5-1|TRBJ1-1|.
TGCGCCAGCAGCTTGTCCAGGGAGGGGACTGAAGCTTTCTTT
CASSLSREGTEAFF
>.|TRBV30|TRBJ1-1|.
TGTGCCTGGAGGGAAAGACAGGAAGAGGACACTGAAGCTTTCTTT
CAWRERQEEDTEAFF